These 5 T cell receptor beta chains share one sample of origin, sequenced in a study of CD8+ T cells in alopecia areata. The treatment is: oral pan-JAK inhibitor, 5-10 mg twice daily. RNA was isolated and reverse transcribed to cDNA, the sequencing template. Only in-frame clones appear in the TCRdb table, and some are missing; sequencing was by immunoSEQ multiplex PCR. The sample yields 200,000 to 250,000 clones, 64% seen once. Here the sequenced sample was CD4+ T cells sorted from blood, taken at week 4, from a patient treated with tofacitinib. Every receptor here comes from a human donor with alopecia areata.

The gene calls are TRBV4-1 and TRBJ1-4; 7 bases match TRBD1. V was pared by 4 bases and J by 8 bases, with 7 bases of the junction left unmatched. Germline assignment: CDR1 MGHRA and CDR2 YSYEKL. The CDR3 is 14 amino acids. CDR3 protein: CASSPQGRGEKLFF. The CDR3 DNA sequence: TGCGCCAGCAGCCCACAGGGGCGCGGGGAAAAACTGTTTTTT.

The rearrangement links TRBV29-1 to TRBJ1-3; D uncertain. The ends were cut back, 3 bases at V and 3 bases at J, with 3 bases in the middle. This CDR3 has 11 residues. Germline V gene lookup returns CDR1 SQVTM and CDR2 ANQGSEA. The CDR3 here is CSVEVGNTIYF. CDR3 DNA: TGCAGCGTTGAGGTTGGAAACACCATATATTTT.

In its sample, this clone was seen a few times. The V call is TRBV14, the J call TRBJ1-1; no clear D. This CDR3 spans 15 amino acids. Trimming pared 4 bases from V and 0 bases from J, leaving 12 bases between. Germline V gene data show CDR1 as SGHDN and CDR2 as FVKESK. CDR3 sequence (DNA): TGTGCCAGCAGCCGCACGGGCCTCTTGAACACTGAAGCTTTCTTT. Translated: CASSRTGLLNTEAFF.

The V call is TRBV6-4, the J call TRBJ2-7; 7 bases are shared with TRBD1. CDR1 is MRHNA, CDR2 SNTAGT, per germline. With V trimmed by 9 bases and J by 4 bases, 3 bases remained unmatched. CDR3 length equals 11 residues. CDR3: CARRQGYEQYF. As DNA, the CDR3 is TGTGCCAGAAGACAGGGATACGAGCAGTACTTC.

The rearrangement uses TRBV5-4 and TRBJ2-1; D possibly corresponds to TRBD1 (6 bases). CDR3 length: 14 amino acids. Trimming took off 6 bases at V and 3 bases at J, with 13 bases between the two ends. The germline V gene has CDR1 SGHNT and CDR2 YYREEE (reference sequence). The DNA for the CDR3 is TGTGCCAGCAAGGGGGAATTACTCTACAATGAGCAGTTCTTC. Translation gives CASKGELLYNEQFF.